This is a list of T cell receptor beta chains from one sample in a study of beta chain features in type 1 diabetes. TCRdb's table, derived via immunoSEQ multiplex PCR, lists solely in-frame clones and lacks some. The sample holds approximately 170,000 clones, roughly 8% seen once. The specimen sequenced was central memory CD4+ T cells from blood. Source of these receptors: a man aged 18 to 30 with type 1 diabetes. CDR3s include the opening cysteine and the closing phenylalanine or tryptophan. A D gene is named only where the DNA matches it firmly. Clone size is stated in some rows and not others, as once, few, many or a class when expanded.

j_gene	v_gene	abundance	d_gene	CDR3nt	CDR3aa
TRBJ2-3	TRBV5-4	few	TRBD1	TGTGCCAGCAGCTTAACAGGGGGTTCTAGCACAGATACGCAGTATTTT	CASSLTGGSSTDTQYF
TRBJ1-4	TRBV19	few	TRBD1	TGTGCCACTTCCCCGGGACAGGCGGCTGAAAAACTGTTTTTT	CATSPGQAAEKLFF
TRBJ2-2	TRBV5-4	few	NA	TGTGCCAGCAGCTTGTCGACACCAAACACCGGGGAGCTGTTTTTT	CASSLSTPNTGELFF
TRBJ1-5	TRBV5-1	few	TRBD1	TGCGCCAGCCGACTCACAGGGGACAGCAATCAGCCCCAGCATTTT	CASRLTGDSNQPQHF
TRBJ1-1	TRBV15	few	TRBD1	TGTGCCACCAGCCTCGGACAGGGCCGGACTTTCTTT	CATSLGQGRTFF
TRBJ1-1	TRBV6-5	few	NA	TGTGCCAGCAGGAAAATGACAGGCACTGAAGCTTTCTTT	CASRKMTGTEAFF
TRBJ1-2	TRBV9	few	TRBD1	TGTGCCAGCAGCCGCCCAGGGGGGAAGTTCTATGGCTACACCTTC	CASSRPGGKFYGYTF
TRBJ2-2	TRBV2	NA	NA	TGTGCCAGCAGTACGGGACTTTACACCGGGGAGCTGTTTTTT	CASSTGLYTGELFF
TRBJ2-2	TRBV5-4	NA	TRBD1	TGTGCCAGCAGCTTGGCTCCACCTATGACAGGGTCCGGGGAGCTGTTTTTT	CASSLAPPMTGSGELFF
TRBJ2-1	TRBV5-1	few	NA	TGCGCCAGCAGCCTGAACGAACGGGATGAGCAGTTCTTC	CASSLNERDEQFF
TRBJ1-6	TRBV11-2	few	NA	TGTGCCAGCAGCTTAGAGGCCCAAGCCACGGGTTCACCCCTCCACTTT	CASSLEAQATGSPLHF
TRBJ2-1	TRBV7-2	NA	NA	TGTGCCAGCAGCTTGACTAGTCACTCCTACAATGAGCAGTTCTTC	CASSLTSHSYNEQFF
TRBJ2-7	TRBV7-8	few	TRBD1	TGTGCCAGCAGCTCCTTACCGGGACAGGGCTCCTACGAGCAGTACTTC	CASSSLPGQGSYEQYF